This entry features one T cell receptor (beta chain) sequence. Its matching antigen is unknown. CD4+CD25+CD127- Tregs, CD4+CD25- non-Tregs, CD4 and CD8 cells were sorted. This sample stems from a study of Tregs in tolerant kidney transplant recipients. Overall study results and limits: The small number of patients limits these findings pending further validation. Activated donor B cell expansion appeared to reveal the most relevant donor-specific TCRbeta repertoire. This study did not directly address biological reproducibility.

TCRdb's table, derived via immunoSEQ multiplex PCR, lists solely in-frame clones and lacks some. The sample lists 85,000 to 90,000 clones; around nine tenths were seen once. The sequence was obtained from a human donor in good health. The sequenced material came from CD8+ T cells from blood.

Here the CDR3 reads CASSASQAERGPYNEQFF. For the CDR3, the DNA is TGTGCCAGCAGTGCTTCGCAGGCGGAGCGGGGGCCCTACAATGAGCAGTTCTTC. This chain joins TRBV4-2 and TRBJ2-1; 8 bases are a match to TRBD2. CDR1 and CDR2 (germline): LGHNA, YNFKEQ. CDR3 length equals 18 residues. With V trimmed by 6 bases and J by 2 bases, 15 bases remained unmatched.